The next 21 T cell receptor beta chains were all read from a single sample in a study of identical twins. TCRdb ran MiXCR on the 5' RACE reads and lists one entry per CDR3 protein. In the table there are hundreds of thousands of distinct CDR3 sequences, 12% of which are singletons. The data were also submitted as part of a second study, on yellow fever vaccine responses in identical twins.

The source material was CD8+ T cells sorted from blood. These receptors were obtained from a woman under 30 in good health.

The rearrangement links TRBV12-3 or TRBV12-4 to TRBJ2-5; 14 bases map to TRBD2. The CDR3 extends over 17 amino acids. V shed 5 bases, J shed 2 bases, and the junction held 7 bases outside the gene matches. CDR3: CASSPGTSGGFQETQYF. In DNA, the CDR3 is TGTGCCAGCAGTCCCGGGACTAGCGGGGGATTTCAAGAGACCCAGTACTTC.

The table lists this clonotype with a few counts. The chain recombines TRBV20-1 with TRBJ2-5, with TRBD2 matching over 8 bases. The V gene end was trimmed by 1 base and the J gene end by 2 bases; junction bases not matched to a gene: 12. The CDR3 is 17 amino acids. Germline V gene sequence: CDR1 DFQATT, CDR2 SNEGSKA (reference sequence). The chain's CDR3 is CSARGTSGGGWQETQYF. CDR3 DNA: TGCAGTGCTAGAGGAACTTCGGGGGGGGGATGGCAAGAGACCCAGTACTTC.

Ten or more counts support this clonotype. CDR3 nucleotide sequence: TGTGCCAGCAGTCCCACAGGGGGCTTGGGCAATGAGCAGTTCTTC. Translating gives CASSPTGGLGNEQFF. V usage is TRBV12-3 or TRBV12-4 and J usage is TRBJ2-1; 9 bases map to TRBD1. The junction had 8 bases not matched to a gene; V was cut back by 5 bases and J by 6 bases. The CDR3 totals 15 residues.

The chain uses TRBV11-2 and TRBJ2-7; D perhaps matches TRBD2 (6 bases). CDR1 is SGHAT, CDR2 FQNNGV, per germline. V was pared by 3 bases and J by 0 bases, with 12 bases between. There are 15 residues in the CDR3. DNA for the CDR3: TGTGCCAGCAGCTTCCAGGGAGGCAACTCCTACGAGCAGTACGTC. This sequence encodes CASSFQGGNSYEQYV.

CDR3 nucleotides: TGCGCCAGCAGCTTGAGTGCAGATGAGCAGTTCTTC. Translation: CASSLSADEQFF. The V gene is TRBV5-1, the J gene TRBJ2-1; no firm D call. Germline loops: CDR1 SGHRS, CDR2 YFSETQ. CDR3 length: 12 residues. V gave up 1 base and J gave up 8 bases, with 7 bases separating them.

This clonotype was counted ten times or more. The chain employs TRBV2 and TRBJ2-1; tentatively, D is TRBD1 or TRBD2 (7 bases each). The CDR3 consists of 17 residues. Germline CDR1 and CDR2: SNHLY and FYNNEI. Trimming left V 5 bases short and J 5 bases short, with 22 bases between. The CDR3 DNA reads TGTGCCAGCAGTTCCGAGGGACAGCGGGGCACCAACAATGAGCAGTTCTTC. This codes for CASSSEGQRGTNNEQFF.

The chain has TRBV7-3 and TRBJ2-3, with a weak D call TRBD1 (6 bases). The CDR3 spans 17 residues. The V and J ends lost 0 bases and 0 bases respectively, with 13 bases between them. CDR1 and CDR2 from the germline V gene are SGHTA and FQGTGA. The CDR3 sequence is CASSLTGDTSSTDTQYF. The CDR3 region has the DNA TGTGCCAGCAGCTTAACTGGGGACACCTCTAGCACAGATACGCAGTATTTT.

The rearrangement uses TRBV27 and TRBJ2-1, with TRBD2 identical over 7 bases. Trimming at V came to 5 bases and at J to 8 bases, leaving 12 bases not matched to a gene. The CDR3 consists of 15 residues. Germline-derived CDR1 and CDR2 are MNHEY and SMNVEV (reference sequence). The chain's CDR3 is CASSIGPRAGDEQFF. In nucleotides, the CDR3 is TGTGCCAGCAGTATTGGGCCAAGGGCGGGGGATGAGCAGTTCTTC.

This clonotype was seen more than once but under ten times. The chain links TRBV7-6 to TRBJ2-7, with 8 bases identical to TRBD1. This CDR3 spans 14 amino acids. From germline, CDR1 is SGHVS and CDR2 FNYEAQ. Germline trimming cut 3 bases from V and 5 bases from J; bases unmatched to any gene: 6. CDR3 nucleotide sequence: TGTGCCAGCAGCTTCGCAGGGGGCCTCGACGAGCAGTACGTC. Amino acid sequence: CASSFAGGLDEQYV.

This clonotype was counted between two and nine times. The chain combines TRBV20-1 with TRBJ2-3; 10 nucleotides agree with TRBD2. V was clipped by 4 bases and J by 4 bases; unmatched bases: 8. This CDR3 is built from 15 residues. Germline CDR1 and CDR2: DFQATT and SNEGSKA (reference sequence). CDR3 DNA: TGCAGTGCTATCAGCGGGGGGGCCGGGGCAGATACGCAGTATTTT. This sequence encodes CSAISGGAGADTQYF.

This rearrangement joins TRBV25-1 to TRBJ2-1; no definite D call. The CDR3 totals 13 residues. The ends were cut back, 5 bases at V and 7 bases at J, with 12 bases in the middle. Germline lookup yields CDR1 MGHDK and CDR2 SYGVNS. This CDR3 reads CASSLSNGNEQFF. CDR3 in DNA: TGTGCCAGCAGTCTCTCGAACGGAAATGAGCAGTTCTTC.

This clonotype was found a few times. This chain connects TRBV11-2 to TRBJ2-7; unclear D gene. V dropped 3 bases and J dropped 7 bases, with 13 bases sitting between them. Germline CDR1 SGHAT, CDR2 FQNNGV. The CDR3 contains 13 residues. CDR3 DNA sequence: TGTGCCAGCAGCTTGGCTTCCTTTAGTGAGCAGTACTTC. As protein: CASSLASFSEQYF.

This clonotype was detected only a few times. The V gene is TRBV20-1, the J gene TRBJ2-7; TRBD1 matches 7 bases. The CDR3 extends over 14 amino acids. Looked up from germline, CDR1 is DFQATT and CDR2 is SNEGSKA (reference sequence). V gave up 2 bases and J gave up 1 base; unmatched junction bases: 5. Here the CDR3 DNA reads TGCAGTGCTAGAAACGACAGGGTTTCCTACGAGCAGTACTTC. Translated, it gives CSARNDRVSYEQYF.

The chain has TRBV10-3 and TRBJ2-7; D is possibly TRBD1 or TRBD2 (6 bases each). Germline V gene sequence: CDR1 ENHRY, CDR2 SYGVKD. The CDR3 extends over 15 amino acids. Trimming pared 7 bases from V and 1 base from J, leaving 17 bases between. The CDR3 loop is CAIKDVRDKSYEQYV. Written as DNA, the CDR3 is TGTGCCATCAAAGATGTGCGGGACAAATCCTACGAGCAGTACGTC.

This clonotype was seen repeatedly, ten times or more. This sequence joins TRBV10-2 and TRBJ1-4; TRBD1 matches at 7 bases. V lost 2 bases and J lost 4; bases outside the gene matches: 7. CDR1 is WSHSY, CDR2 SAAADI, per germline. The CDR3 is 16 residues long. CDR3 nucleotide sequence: TGCGCCAGCAGTGAGACCCTGGGACAGTTTAATGAAAAACTGTTTTTT. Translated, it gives CASSETLGQFNEKLFF.

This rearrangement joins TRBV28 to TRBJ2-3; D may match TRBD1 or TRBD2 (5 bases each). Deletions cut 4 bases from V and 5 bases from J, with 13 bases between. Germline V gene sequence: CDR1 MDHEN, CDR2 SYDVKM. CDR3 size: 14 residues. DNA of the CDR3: TGTGCCAGCAGTTCCCCCCGGGACGGAGATACGCAGTATTTT. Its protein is CASSSPRDGDTQYF.

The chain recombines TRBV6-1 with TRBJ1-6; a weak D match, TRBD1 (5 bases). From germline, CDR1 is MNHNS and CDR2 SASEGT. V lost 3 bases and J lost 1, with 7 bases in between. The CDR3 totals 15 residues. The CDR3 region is CASSDQGSYNSPLHF. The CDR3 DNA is TGTGCCAGCAGTGACCAGGGATCCTATAATTCACCCCTCCACTTT.

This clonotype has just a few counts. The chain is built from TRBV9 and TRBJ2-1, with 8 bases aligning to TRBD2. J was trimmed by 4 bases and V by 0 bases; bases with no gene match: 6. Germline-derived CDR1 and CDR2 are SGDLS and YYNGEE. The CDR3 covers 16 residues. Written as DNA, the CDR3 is TGTGCCAGCAGCGTAGATGGTAGCGGGGCATACAATGAGCAGTTCTTC. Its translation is CASSVDGSGAYNEQFF.

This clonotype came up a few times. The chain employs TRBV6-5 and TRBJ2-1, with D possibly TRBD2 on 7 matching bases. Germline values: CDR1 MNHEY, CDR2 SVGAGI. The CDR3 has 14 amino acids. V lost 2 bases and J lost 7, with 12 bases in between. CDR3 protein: CASSYGGASNEQFF. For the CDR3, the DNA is TGTGCCAGCAGTTACGGGGGGGCGAGTAATGAGCAGTTCTTC.

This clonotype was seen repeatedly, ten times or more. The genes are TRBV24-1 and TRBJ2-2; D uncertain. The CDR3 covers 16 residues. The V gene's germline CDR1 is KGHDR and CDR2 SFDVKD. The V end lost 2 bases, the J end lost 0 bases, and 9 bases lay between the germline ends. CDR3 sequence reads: CATSDWNTANTGELFF. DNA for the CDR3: TGTGCCACCAGTGATTGGAACACTGCGAACACCGGGGAGCTGTTTTTT.

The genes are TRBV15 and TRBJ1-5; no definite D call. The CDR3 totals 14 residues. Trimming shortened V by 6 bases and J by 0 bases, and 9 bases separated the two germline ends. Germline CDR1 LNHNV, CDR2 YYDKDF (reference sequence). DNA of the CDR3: TGTGCCACCAGGGGAGAATATAGCAATCAGCCCCAGCATTTT. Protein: CATRGEYSNQPQHF.